These T cell receptor beta chains were read from a single sample in a study of blood T cell repertoires in COVID-19. Produced via immunoSEQ multiplex PCR; TCRdb's table is partial and in-frame only. Of about 120,000 clones listed, roughly 89% are singletons. The specimen sequenced was peripheral blood. These receptors came from a human donor with acute or convalescent COVID-19. The donor label of this sample is uncertain. CDR3s include the opening cysteine and the closing phenylalanine or tryptophan. Each record gives: D gene, CDR3 length, V gene, J gene, clone size, CDR3 DNA, CDR3 protein. The D gene is left open where the match is weak. A row's size may be missing; if present it is once, few, many or a size class.

d_gene: NA
len: 16
v_gene: TRBV12-5
j_gene: TRBJ2-3
abundance: NA
CDR3nt: TGTGCTAGTGGTTTCCTTCACCGACGGGTGCCAGATACGCAGTATTTT
CDR3aa: CASGFLHRRVPDTQYF

d_gene: NA
len: 15
v_gene: TRBV7-2
j_gene: TRBJ1-5
abundance: NA
CDR3nt: TGTGCCAGCAGCTTACACGGATCCACGGGACAGCCCCAGCATTTT
CDR3aa: CASSLHGSTGQPQHF

d_gene: NA
len: 14
v_gene: TRBV5-1
j_gene: TRBJ2-7
abundance: NA
CDR3nt: TGCGCCAGCAGCTTCCGGGACACGGGGTACGAGCAGTACTTC
CDR3aa: CASSFRDTGYEQYF

d_gene: TRBD2
len: 14
v_gene: TRBV28
j_gene: TRBJ2-3
abundance: NA
CDR3nt: TGTGCCAGCAGAACCGCGGGGGGTTCAGATACGCAGTATTTT
CDR3aa: CASRTAGGSDTQYF

d_gene: TRBD1
len: 13
v_gene: TRBV7-9
j_gene: TRBJ1-2
abundance: NA
CDR3nt: TGTGCCAGCAGCCTTAGACAGGGGAAGGGCTACACCTTC
CDR3aa: CASSLRQGKGYTF

d_gene: NA
len: 13
v_gene: TRBV20-1
j_gene: TRBJ2-5
abundance: NA
CDR3nt: TGCAGTGCTAGTGATGGCAGGTTCAAGACCCAGTACTTC
CDR3aa: CSASDGRFKTQYF

d_gene: NA
len: 11
v_gene: TRBV5-1
j_gene: TRBJ2-3
abundance: few
CDR3nt: TGCGCCAGCTCTTCGGCAGATACGCAGTATTTT
CDR3aa: CASSSADTQYF

d_gene: NA
len: 12
v_gene: TRBV7-9
j_gene: TRBJ1-2
abundance: NA
CDR3nt: TGTGCCAGCCCAATTGAGGAGGGAGGCTACACCTTC
CDR3aa: CASPIEEGGYTF

d_gene: NA
len: 12
v_gene: TRBV30
j_gene: TRBJ2-3
abundance: NA
CDR3nt: TGTGCCTGGAGTGTAGGAGCAGATACGCAGTATTTT
CDR3aa: CAWSVGADTQYF

d_gene: TRBD1
len: 15
v_gene: TRBV3-1/TRBV3-2
j_gene: TRBJ1-2
abundance: NA
CDR3nt: TGTGCCAGCAGCCACAATGACAGGGGAAACTATGGCTACACCTTC
CDR3aa: CASSHNDRGNYGYTF

d_gene: TRBD1
len: 16
v_gene: TRBV2
j_gene: TRBJ1-5
abundance: NA
CDR3nt: TGTGCCAGCACCGAGATACAGGGGGCGAACGGTCAGCCCCAGCATTTT
CDR3aa: CASTEIQGANGQPQHF

d_gene: NA
len: 16
v_gene: TRBV7-2
j_gene: TRBJ1-2
abundance: NA
CDR3nt: TGTGCCAGCAGCTCTAGAGCCCCCACAGGGAACTATGGCTACACCTTC
CDR3aa: CASSSRAPTGNYGYTF

d_gene: NA
len: 15
v_gene: TRBV14
j_gene: TRBJ2-7
abundance: NA
CDR3nt: TGTGCCAGCAGCCCCCTACCGGGAATCTCCTACGAGCAGTACTTC
CDR3aa: CASSPLPGISYEQYF

d_gene: NA
len: 11
v_gene: TRBV6-5
j_gene: TRBJ1-1
abundance: NA
CDR3nt: TGTGCCAGCGGCGCCGGCGGAGAAGCTTTCTTT
CDR3aa: CASGAGGEAFF

d_gene: NA
len: 17
v_gene: TRBV14
j_gene: TRBJ1-2
abundance: NA
CDR3nt: TGTGCCAGCAGCCAACCTTCCGGAGCTGGCAATACCTATGGCTACACCTTC
CDR3aa: CASSQPSGAGNTYGYTF

d_gene: TRBD1
len: 15
v_gene: TRBV5-4
j_gene: TRBJ1-4
abundance: NA
CDR3nt: TGTGCCAGCAGCCGGGACAGGGGAGTAGGTGAAAAACTGTTTTTT
CDR3aa: CASSRDRGVGEKLFF

d_gene: NA
len: 20
v_gene: TRBV18
j_gene: TRBJ1-5
abundance: NA
CDR3nt: TGTGCCAGCTCACCGCCCTGGGACTCATTGGGACCTCATAGCAATCAGCCCCAGCATTTT
CDR3aa: CASSPPWDSLGPHSNQPQHF

d_gene: TRBD1
len: 15
v_gene: TRBV7-2
j_gene: TRBJ1-2
abundance: NA
CDR3nt: TGTGCCAGCAGCCAACGGGACAGCCACACCTATGGCTACACCTTC
CDR3aa: CASSQRDSHTYGYTF

d_gene: TRBD1
len: 15
v_gene: TRBV7-2
j_gene: TRBJ1-4
abundance: NA
CDR3nt: TGTGCCAGCAGCATAGCGGGACAGCCTAATGAAAAACTGTTTTTT
CDR3aa: CASSIAGQPNEKLFF

d_gene: TRBD1
len: 16
v_gene: TRBV6-2/TRBV6-3
j_gene: TRBJ2-2
abundance: NA
CDR3nt: TGTGCCAGCAGTTACAGCAGGGGGAGTGACACCGGGGAGCTGTTTTTT
CDR3aa: CASSYSRGSDTGELFF

d_gene: TRBD2
len: 16
v_gene: TRBV5-1
j_gene: TRBJ2-3
abundance: NA
CDR3nt: TGCGCCAGCAGCTGGGGACTAGCCCCGAGCACAGATACGCAGTATTTT
CDR3aa: CASSWGLAPSTDTQYF

d_gene: NA
len: 14
v_gene: TRBV5-8
j_gene: TRBJ1-3
abundance: NA
CDR3nt: TGTGCCAGCAGCTTGGGCACTCTTGGAAACACCATATATTTT
CDR3aa: CASSLGTLGNTIYF

d_gene: TRBD2
len: 13
v_gene: TRBV10-3
j_gene: TRBJ2-3
abundance: NA
CDR3nt: TGTGCCATCAGTGAGTCGGGGGGGGATACGCAGTATTTT
CDR3aa: CAISESGGDTQYF

d_gene: NA
len: 18
v_gene: TRBV4-3
j_gene: TRBJ2-2
abundance: NA
CDR3nt: TGCGCCAGCAGCCAAGATCATGGGCTAGCACGTGGCACCGGGGAGCTGTTTTTT
CDR3aa: CASSQDHGLARGTGELFF

d_gene: TRBD1
len: 13
v_gene: TRBV10-2
j_gene: TRBJ2-7
abundance: NA
CDR3nt: TGCGCCAGCGGGGGGACAGGGTCTGGCGAGCAGTACTTC
CDR3aa: CASGGTGSGEQYF

d_gene: NA
len: 18
v_gene: TRBV27
j_gene: TRBJ2-1
abundance: NA
CDR3nt: TGTGCCAGCAGTTTAGGTTTGTTTGGGACTCCGGGGCCCAATGAGCAGTTCTTC
CDR3aa: CASSLGLFGTPGPNEQFF

d_gene: NA
len: 14
v_gene: TRBV10-2
j_gene: TRBJ2-2
abundance: NA
CDR3nt: TGCGCCAGCAAGGGCAGCGGTAACACCGGGGAGCTGTTTTTT
CDR3aa: CASKGSGNTGELFF

d_gene: TRBD1
len: 17
v_gene: TRBV24-1
j_gene: TRBJ2-2
abundance: NA
CDR3nt: TGTGCCACCAGTGATTCCTGGGGCCGACAGGGGTCCGGGGAGCTGTTTTTT
CDR3aa: CATSDSWGRQGSGELFF

d_gene: NA
len: 13
v_gene: TRBV9
j_gene: TRBJ1-6
abundance: NA
CDR3nt: TGTGCCAGCAGCGTAGGAATTGAGACACCCCTCCACTTT
CDR3aa: CASSVGIETPLHF

d_gene: NA
len: 14
v_gene: TRBV2
j_gene: TRBJ1-1
abundance: NA
CDR3nt: TGTGCCAGCAGTGAGATGGGGGGGAACACTGAAGCTTTCTTT
CDR3aa: CASSEMGGNTEAFF

d_gene: NA
len: 18
v_gene: TRBV6-2/TRBV6-3
j_gene: TRBJ2-1
abundance: NA
CDR3nt: TGTGCCAGCAGCAGACTTGGGTCTCTCTATGATTCCTACAATGAGCAGTTCTTC
CDR3aa: CASSRLGSLYDSYNEQFF

d_gene: NA
len: 13
v_gene: TRBV7-9
j_gene: TRBJ1-6
abundance: NA
CDR3nt: TGTGCCAGCAGCACCACAGGGTCTTCACCCCTCCACTTT
CDR3aa: CASSTTGSSPLHF

d_gene: NA
len: 13
v_gene: TRBV3-1/TRBV3-2
j_gene: TRBJ1-1
abundance: NA
CDR3nt: TGTGCCAGCAGCCAAGCTGACAGGTATGAAGCTTTCTTT
CDR3aa: CASSQADRYEAFF

d_gene: TRBD1
len: 13
v_gene: TRBV7-2
j_gene: TRBJ1-1
abundance: NA
CDR3nt: TGTGCCAGCAGCCTGACAGGGAGGACTGAAGCTTTCTTT
CDR3aa: CASSLTGRTEAFF

d_gene: TRBD1
len: 17
v_gene: TRBV5-6
j_gene: TRBJ2-1
abundance: NA
CDR3nt: TGTGCCAGCAGCTCACACAGGGGATTAAGCTCCTACAATGAGCAGTTCTTC
CDR3aa: CASSSHRGLSSYNEQFF

d_gene: TRBD1
len: 15
v_gene: TRBV28
j_gene: TRBJ1-1
abundance: NA
CDR3nt: TGTGCCAGCAGTTTGTACGGGACAGCATTCACTGAAGCTTTCTTT
CDR3aa: CASSLYGTAFTEAFF

d_gene: NA
len: 13
v_gene: TRBV10-3
j_gene: TRBJ1-6
abundance: few
CDR3nt: TGTGCCATCAGGGGACAACCTAATCTCCCCCTCCACTTT
CDR3aa: CAIRGQPNLPLHF

d_gene: NA
len: 15
v_gene: TRBV6-5
j_gene: TRBJ1-6
abundance: NA
CDR3nt: TGTGCCAGCAGTTACCAAATGCAGGGCACGTCACCCCTCCACTTT
CDR3aa: CASSYQMQGTSPLHF

d_gene: NA
len: 12
v_gene: TRBV19
j_gene: TRBJ1-1
abundance: NA
CDR3nt: TGTGCCAGTAGTATAGGGACAGCTGAAGCTTTCTTT
CDR3aa: CASSIGTAEAFF

d_gene: TRBD1
len: 15
v_gene: TRBV19
j_gene: TRBJ1-2
abundance: NA
CDR3nt: TGTGCCAGTAGTGCCGGGACAGGACCGTACTATGGCTACACCTTC
CDR3aa: CASSAGTGPYYGYTF

d_gene: NA
len: 13
v_gene: TRBV18
j_gene: TRBJ1-1
abundance: NA
CDR3nt: TGTGCCAGCTCACCATATTCGGGCACTGAAGCTTTCTTT
CDR3aa: CASSPYSGTEAFF

d_gene: TRBD2
len: 15
v_gene: TRBV6-5
j_gene: TRBJ2-7
abundance: NA
CDR3nt: TGTGCCAGCAGTTACGGTGGCGGGAGGGAATACGAGCAGTACTTC
CDR3aa: CASSYGGGREYEQYF

d_gene: TRBD1
len: 14
v_gene: TRBV5-1
j_gene: TRBJ2-7
abundance: NA
CDR3nt: TGCGCCAGCAGCCTGGAACAGGGGCCCTACGAGCAGTACTTC
CDR3aa: CASSLEQGPYEQYF

d_gene: TRBD2
len: 19
v_gene: TRBV30
j_gene: TRBJ2-1
abundance: NA
CDR3nt: TGTGCCTGGAGCCCAAACTGGAGCGGGAGGGCCTCCACCTACAATGAGCAGTTCTTC
CDR3aa: CAWSPNWSGRASTYNEQFF

d_gene: TRBD1
len: 14
v_gene: TRBV18
j_gene: TRBJ1-5
abundance: once
CDR3nt: TGTGCCAGCTCACCGGACAGGGGCAATCAGCCCCAGCATTTT
CDR3aa: CASSPDRGNQPQHF

d_gene: TRBD1
len: 14
v_gene: TRBV3-1/TRBV3-2
j_gene: TRBJ1-1
abundance: once
CDR3nt: TGTGCCAGCAGCCCCGGGACAGTAAAAACTGAAGCTTTCTTT
CDR3aa: CASSPGTVKTEAFF

d_gene: NA
len: 17
v_gene: TRBV7-6
j_gene: TRBJ1-4
abundance: NA
CDR3nt: TGTGCCAGCAGCTTATGGCGTTTCGGGGGGCGGGAGGAAAAACTGTTTTTT
CDR3aa: CASSLWRFGGREEKLFF

d_gene: NA
len: 14
v_gene: TRBV2
j_gene: TRBJ1-1
abundance: NA
CDR3nt: TGTGCCAGCAGTGCGGAGGGTGGGGGCACTGAAGCTTTCTTT
CDR3aa: CASSAEGGGTEAFF

d_gene: NA
len: 14
v_gene: TRBV18
j_gene: TRBJ1-2
abundance: NA
CDR3nt: TGTGCCAGCTCACCGGGACAAGCTAACTATGGCTACACCTTC
CDR3aa: CASSPGQANYGYTF

d_gene: TRBD2
len: 14
v_gene: TRBV6-1
j_gene: TRBJ2-3
abundance: NA
CDR3nt: TGTGCCAGCAGTGAAGGGGGGGGAGCAGATACGCAGTATTTT
CDR3aa: CASSEGGGADTQYF

d_gene: NA
len: 15
v_gene: TRBV7-3
j_gene: TRBJ2-5
abundance: NA
CDR3nt: TGTGCCAGCAGCAACGGAGGGCGGGGAGCGGAGACCCAGTACTTC
CDR3aa: CASSNGGRGAETQYF

d_gene: NA
len: 16
v_gene: TRBV7-6
j_gene: TRBJ1-5
abundance: NA
CDR3nt: TGTGCCAGCAGCTTAGGACGAGGGGGTGGCAATCAGCCCCAGCATTTT
CDR3aa: CASSLGRGGGNQPQHF

d_gene: NA
len: 17
v_gene: TRBV2
j_gene: TRBJ1-4
abundance: NA
CDR3nt: TGTGCCAGCAGTACAAGGGGGGGCGCTTTGACTAATGAAAAACTGTTTTTT
CDR3aa: CASSTRGGALTNEKLFF